The rows below give T cell receptor beta chains drawn from one sample of a study of T cells after yellow fever vaccination. TCRdb processed the 5' RACE reads anew with MiXCR; each CDR3 protein has one entry. The sample shows 300,000 or so distinct CDR3 sequences, approximately 8% of them seen only once. Sample: PBMCs, taken 35 to 50 days after the first yellow fever vaccination. These receptors were obtained from a man younger than 35 who received the YFV17D yellow fever vaccine. Both conserved end residues are part of each CDR3. The D gene is left open where the match is weak. For some rows the clone size is stated as once, few or many, or as a class when expanded; others skip it.

>TRBD1|TRBV5-1|TRBJ2-7|many
CASSFQDRIEQYF
TGCGCCAGCAGCTTCCAGGACAGGATAGAGCAGTACTTC
>.|TRBV2|TRBJ1-5|few
CASSADSLNQPQHF
TGTGCCAGCAGTGCGGACAGCTTAAATCAGCCCCAGCATTTT
>TRBD1|TRBV20-1|TRBJ2-1|few
CSASPSRTGQFF
TGCAGTGCTTCCCCATCAAGGACAGGGCAGTTCTTC
>.|TRBV11-2|TRBJ1-2|many
CASSPQWQGANYGYTF
TGTGCCAGCAGCCCCCAATGGCAGGGAGCCAACTATGGCTACACCTTC
>TRBD1|TRBV29-1|TRBJ1-1|.
CSVTGQVNTEAFF
TGCAGCGTAACCGGACAGGTAAACACTGAAGCTTTCTTT
>.|TRBV5-1|TRBJ1-1|.
CASSLSIAMNTEAFF
TGCGCCAGCAGCTTGTCCATCGCCATGAACACTGAAGCTTTCTTT
>TRBD1|TRBV12-3/TRBV12-4|TRBJ1-2|.
CASSLAPGTGWSYTF
TGTGCCAGCAGTTTAGCGCCCGGGACAGGATGGTCCTACACCTTC
>.|TRBV19|TRBJ1-5|.
CASSIDGGPYSNQPQHF
TGTGCCAGTAGTATCGACGGGGGGCCGTATAGCAATCAGCCCCAGCATTTT
>TRBD2|TRBV4-1|TRBJ2-7|few
CASSQRFLAGVSYEQYF
TGCGCCAGCAGCCAAAGATTTTTAGCGGGGGTCTCCTACGAGCAGTACTTC
>.|TRBV6-5|TRBJ2-3|few
CATSGLDTQYF
TGTGCCACCTCGGGACTGGATACGCAGTATTTT
>.|TRBV5-1|TRBJ2-1|.
CASSLEPSGGYNEQFF
TGCGCCAGCAGCTTGGAACCGAGCGGAGGCTACAATGAGCAGTTCTTC
>TRBD1|TRBV6-5|TRBJ1-5|.
CASSSQGVYQPQHF
TGTGCCAGCAGTTCACAGGGGGTATATCAGCCCCAGCATTTT
>.|TRBV7-2|TRBJ2-3|many
CASSLGYGTISADTQYF
TGTGCCAGCAGCTTAGGATATGGGACAATCAGCGCAGATACGCAGTATTTT
>.|TRBV20-1|TRBJ2-3|few
CSAHSTDTQYF
TGCAGTGCCCACTCCACAGATACGCAGTATTTT
>.|TRBV20-1|TRBJ1-4|few
CSASPEGEKLFF
TGCAGTGCTAGTCCGGAAGGGGAAAAACTGTTTTTT
>TRBD2|TRBV5-1|TRBJ2-1|many
CASSLGAGGHNEQFF
TGCGCCAGCAGCTTGGGGGCGGGGGGCCACAATGAGCAGTTCTTC
>.|TRBV12-3/TRBV12-4|TRBJ2-5|few
CASSWDGIGTQYF
TGTGCCAGCAGTTGGGACGGTATTGGGACCCAGTACTTC
>.|TRBV7-2|TRBJ2-4|.
CASSLIGPRGGIQYF
TGTGCCAGCAGCTTAATCGGTCCCCGCGGTGGCATTCAGTACTTC
>.|TRBV7-3|TRBJ2-3|.
CASSLKGADTLYF
TGTGCCAGCAGCCTGAAGGGTGCAGATACGCTGTATTTT
>.|TRBV5-5|TRBJ1-1|.
CASSEIHRAPGTEAFF
TGTGCCAGCAGCGAAATCCACAGGGCCCCGGGGACTGAAGCTTTCTTT
>TRBD1|TRBV7-9|TRBJ2-1|few
CASSRGTGGEFF
TGTGCCAGCAGCCGGGGGACAGGGGGTGAATTCTTC
>.|TRBV4-3|TRBJ2-7|.
CASSPDGSEQYF
TGCGCCAGCAGCCCGGACGGGAGCGAGCAGTACTTC
>.|TRBV28|TRBJ1-5|.
CAESRDVRAPQHF
TGTGCCGAATCCAGGGACGTCCGAGCGCCCCAGCATTTT